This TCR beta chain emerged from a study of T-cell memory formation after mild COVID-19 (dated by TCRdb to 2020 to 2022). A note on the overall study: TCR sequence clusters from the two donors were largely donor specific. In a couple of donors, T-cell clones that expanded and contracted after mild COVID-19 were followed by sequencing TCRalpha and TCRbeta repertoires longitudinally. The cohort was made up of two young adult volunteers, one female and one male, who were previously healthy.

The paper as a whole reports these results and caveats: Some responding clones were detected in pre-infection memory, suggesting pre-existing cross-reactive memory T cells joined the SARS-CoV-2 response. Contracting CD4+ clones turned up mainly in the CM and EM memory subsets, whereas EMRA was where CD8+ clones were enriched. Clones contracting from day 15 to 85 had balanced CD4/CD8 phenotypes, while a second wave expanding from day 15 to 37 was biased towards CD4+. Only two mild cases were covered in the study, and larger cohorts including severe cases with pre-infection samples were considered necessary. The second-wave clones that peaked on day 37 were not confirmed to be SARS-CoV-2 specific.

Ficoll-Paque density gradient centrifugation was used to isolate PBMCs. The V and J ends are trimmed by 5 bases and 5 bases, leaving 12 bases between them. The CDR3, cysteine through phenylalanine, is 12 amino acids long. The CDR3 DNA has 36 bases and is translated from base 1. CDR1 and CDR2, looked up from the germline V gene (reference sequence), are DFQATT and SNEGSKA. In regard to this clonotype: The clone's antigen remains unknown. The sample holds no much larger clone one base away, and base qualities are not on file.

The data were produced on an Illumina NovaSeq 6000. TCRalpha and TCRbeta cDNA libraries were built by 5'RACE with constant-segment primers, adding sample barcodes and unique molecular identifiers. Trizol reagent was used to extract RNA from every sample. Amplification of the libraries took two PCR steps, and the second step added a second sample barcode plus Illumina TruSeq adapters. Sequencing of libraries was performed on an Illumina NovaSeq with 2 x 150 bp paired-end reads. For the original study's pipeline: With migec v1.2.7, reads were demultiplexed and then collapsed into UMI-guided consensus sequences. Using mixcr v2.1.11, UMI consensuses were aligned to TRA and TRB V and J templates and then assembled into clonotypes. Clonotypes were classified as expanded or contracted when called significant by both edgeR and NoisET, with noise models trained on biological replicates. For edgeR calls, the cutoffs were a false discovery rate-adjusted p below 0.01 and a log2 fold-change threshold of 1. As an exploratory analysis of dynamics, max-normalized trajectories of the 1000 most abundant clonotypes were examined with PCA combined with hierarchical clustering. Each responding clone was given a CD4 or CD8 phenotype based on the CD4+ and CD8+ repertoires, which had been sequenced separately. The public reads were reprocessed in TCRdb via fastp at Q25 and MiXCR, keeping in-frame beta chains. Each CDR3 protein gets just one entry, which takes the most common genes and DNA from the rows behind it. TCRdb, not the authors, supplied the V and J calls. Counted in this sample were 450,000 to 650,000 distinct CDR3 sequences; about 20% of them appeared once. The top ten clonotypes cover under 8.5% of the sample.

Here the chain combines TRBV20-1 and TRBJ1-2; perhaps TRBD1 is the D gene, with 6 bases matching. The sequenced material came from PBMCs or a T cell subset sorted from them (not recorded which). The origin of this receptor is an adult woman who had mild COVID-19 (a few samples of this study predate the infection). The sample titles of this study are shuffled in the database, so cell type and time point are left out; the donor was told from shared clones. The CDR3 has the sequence CSAYPRGYGYTF. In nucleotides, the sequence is TGCAGTGCTTATCCGAGGGGGTATGGCTACACCTTC.